This T cell receptor (beta chain) originates from a study of blood T cell repertoires in COVID-19. Germline-derived CDR1 and CDR2 are LNHNV and YYDKDF (reference sequence). This CDR3 is built from 16 residues. V was pared by 3 bases and J by 1 base, with 15 bases between. Some clones are missing from TCRdb's copy, which holds only in-frame ones; the method was immunoSEQ multiplex PCR. Among about 250,000 clones listed, roughly 83% were seen once. The chain has TRBV15 and TRBJ1-1, with a possible D match to TRBD1 (6 bases). This clonotype originated in a man aged 40-55 years with acute or convalescent COVID-19. Input material: peripheral blood. Written as DNA, the CDR3 is TGTGCCACCAGCAGGGGGGACATGATGGGGAACACTGAAGCTTTCTTT. Protein sequence: CATSRGDMMGNTEAFF.